The clone carrying this TCR beta chain was picked up a small number of times. The data originate from a study of STAT5B mutations in CD4+ large granular lymphocyte leukemia. V lost 5 bases to trimming and J lost 4 bases, with 5 bases between them. CDR3 length: 12 amino acids. The germline V gene has CDR1 SGHNT and CDR2 YENEEA. The repertoire was sequenced with immunoSEQ multiplex PCR; TCRdb's copy has only in-frame clones and lacks some. This table has tens of thousands of clones, roughly 84% appearing once. The sequenced material came from CD4+ T cells from blood buffy coats. The genes are TRBV11-3 and TRBJ2-2, with unresolved D. The receptor's source is a human donor in good health. This chain's CDR3 is CASSRITGELFF. The DNA for the CDR3 is TGTGCCAGCAGCAGGATCACCGGGGAGCTGTTTTTT. Full variable domain (outside the CDR3, taken from reference TRBV11-3 and TRBJ2-2): EAGVVQSPRYKIIEKKQPVAFWCNPISGHNTLYWYLQNLGQGPELLIRYENEEAVDDSQLPKDRFSAERLKGVDSTLKIQPAELGDSAVYLCASSRITGELFFGEGSRLTVL.